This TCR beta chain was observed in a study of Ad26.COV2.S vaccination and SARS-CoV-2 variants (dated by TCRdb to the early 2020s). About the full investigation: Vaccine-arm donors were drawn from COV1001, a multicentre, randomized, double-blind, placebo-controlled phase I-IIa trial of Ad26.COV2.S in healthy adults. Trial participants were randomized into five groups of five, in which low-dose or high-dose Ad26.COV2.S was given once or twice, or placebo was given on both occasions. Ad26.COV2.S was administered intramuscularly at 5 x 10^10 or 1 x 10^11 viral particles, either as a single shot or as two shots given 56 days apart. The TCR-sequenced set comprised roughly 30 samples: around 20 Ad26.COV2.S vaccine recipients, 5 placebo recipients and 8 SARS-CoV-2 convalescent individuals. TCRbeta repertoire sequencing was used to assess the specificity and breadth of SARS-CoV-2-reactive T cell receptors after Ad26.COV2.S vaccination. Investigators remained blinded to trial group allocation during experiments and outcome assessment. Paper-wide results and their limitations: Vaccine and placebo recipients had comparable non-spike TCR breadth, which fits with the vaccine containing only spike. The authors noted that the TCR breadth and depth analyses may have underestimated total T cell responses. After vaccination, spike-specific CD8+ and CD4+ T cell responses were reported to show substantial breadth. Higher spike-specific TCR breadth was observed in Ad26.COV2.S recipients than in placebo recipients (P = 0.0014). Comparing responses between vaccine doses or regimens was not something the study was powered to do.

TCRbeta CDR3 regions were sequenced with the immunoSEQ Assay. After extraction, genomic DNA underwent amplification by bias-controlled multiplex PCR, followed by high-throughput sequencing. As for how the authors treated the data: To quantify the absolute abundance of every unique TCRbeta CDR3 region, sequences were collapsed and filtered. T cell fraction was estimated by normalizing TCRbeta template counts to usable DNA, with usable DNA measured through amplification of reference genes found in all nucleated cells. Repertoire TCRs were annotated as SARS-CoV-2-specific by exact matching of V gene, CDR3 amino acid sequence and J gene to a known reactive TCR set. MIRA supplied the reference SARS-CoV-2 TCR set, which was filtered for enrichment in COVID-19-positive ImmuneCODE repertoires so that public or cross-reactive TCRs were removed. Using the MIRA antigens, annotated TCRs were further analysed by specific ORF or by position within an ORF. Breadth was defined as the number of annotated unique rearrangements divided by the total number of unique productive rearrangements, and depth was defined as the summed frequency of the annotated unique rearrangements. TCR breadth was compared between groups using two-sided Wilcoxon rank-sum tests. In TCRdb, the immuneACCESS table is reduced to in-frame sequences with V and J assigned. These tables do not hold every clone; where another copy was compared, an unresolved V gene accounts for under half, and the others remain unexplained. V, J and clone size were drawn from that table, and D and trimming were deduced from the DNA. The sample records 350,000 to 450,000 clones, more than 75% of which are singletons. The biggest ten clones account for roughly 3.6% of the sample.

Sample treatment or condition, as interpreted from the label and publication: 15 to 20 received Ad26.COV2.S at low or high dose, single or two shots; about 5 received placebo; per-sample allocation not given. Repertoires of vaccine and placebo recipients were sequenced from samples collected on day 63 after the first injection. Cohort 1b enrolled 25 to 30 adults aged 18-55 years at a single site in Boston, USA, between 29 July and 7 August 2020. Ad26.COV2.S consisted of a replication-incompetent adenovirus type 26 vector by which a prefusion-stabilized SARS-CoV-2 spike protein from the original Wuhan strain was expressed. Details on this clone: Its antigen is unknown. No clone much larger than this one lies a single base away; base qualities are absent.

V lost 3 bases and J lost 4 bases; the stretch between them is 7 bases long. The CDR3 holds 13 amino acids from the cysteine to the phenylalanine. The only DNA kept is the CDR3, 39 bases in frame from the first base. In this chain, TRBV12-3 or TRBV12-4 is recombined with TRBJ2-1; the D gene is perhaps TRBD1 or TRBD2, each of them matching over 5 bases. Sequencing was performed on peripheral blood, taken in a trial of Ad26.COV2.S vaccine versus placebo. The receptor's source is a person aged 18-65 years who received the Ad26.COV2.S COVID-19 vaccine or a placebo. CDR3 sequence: CASSLGPYNEQFF. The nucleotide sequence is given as TGTGCCAGCAGTTTGGGACCTTACAATGAGCAGTTCTTC.